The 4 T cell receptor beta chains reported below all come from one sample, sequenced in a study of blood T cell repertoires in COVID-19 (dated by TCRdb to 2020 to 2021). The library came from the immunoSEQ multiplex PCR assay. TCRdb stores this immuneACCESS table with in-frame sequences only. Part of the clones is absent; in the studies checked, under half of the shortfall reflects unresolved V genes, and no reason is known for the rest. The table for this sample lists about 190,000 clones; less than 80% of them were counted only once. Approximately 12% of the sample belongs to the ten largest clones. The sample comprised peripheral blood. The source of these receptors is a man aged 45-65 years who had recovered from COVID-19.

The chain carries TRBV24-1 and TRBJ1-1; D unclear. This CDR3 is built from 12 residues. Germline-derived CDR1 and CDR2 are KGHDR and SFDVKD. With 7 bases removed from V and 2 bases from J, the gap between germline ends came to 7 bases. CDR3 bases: TGTGCCACCAGGAACTCAAACACTGAAGCTTTCTTT. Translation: CATRNSNTEAFF.

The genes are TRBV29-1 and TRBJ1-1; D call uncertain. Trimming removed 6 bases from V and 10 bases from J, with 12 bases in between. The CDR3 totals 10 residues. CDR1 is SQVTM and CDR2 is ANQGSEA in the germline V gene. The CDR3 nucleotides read TGCAGCGTGGGAGAAACGGGAGCTTTCTTT. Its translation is CSVGETGAFF.

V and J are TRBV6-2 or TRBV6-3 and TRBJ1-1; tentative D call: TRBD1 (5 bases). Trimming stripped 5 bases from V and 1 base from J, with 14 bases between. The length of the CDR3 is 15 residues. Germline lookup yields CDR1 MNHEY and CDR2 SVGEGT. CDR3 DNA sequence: TGTGCCAGCAGTCGATCAGGGTTTTCGAACACTGAAGCTTTCTTT. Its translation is CASSRSGFSNTEAFF.

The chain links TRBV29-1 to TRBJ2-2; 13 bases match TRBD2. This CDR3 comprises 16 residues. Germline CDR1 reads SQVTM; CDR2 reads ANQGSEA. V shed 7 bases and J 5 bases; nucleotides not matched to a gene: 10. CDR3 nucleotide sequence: TGCAGCGGCTCCGGGACTAGCGGGACCATAACCGGGGAGCTGTTTTTT. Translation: CSGSGTSGTITGELFF.